This T cell receptor beta chain was profiled in a study of long-term antiretroviral therapy in people with HIV. Study-level results: Once patients were on ART, diversity went higher but still fell short of transplant donor controls. Within the repertoire, clones expanded before ART were dominant at all time points. Comparison with controls showed narrower CDR3 length ranges in HIV repertoires.

Note on this clone: Its antigen is undetermined.

V shed 4 bases and J shed 4 bases, with 22 bases lying between them. The CDR3 is 17 amino acids. CDR1 is MNHEY and CDR2 is SMNVEV in the germline V gene (reference sequence). They ran version v3.0 of the immunoSEQ assay at survey level. Libraries were prepared by immunoSEQ multiplex PCR; TCRdb keeps only in-frame clonotypes and omits some of them. The table lists 20,000 to 25,000 clones, 80% to 95% of them singletons. The chain recombines TRBV27 with TRBJ1-1; D might be TRBD1 (6 bases). This material consisted of unsorted PBMCs, taken 4.4 years after starting antiretroviral therapy. This clonotype originated in a woman aged 50 to 60 with HIV. The CDR3 protein is CASSSGRGWITGTEAFF. CDR3 DNA sequence: TGTGCCAGCAGTTCAGGCAGGGGATGGATAACGGGCACTGAAGCTTTCTTT.